The clone carrying this TCR beta chain is a singleton in its sample. Some clones are missing from TCRdb's copy, which holds only in-frame ones; the method was immunoSEQ multiplex PCR. This sample has 95,000 to 150,000 clones, with less than 90% found just once. This entry comes from a study of control samples from healthy donors and cancer patients. This CDR3 is built from 14 residues. The V gene's germline CDR1 is GTSNPN and CDR2 SVGIG (reference sequence). V gave up 2 bases and J gave up 3 bases, with 13 bases separating them. The chain combines TRBV30 with TRBJ1-2; possibly TRBD1 for D (5 bases). The receptor comes from a man between 18 and 35 years old in good health. The sample was blood. CDR3 nucleotides: TGTGCCTGGAGTTGGGAGGGAGGGGACTATGGCTACACCTTC. It translates to CAWSWEGGDYGYTF.